Listed here are 20 T cell receptor beta chains from one sample, sequenced in a study of T cells in localized non-small cell lung cancer. Method: immunoSEQ multiplex PCR; TCRdb's copy keeps in-frame clones and lacks some. The sample lists about 2,200 clones, under 45% seen once, with around 21% in the top ten. The source material was lung tumor tissue, sampled before any cancer treatment. The receptors stem from a female donor older than 55 with stage I lung adenocarcinoma.

The genes are TRBV11-3 and TRBJ1-2, with unresolved D. Per germline, CDR1 SGHNT and CDR2 YENEEA. Trimming took off 4 bases at V and 10 bases at J, with 19 bases between the two ends. The CDR3 has 14 residues. The CDR3 bases are TGTGCCAGCAGCTCGACGGCATCAGGAGTCTCCTACACCTTC. It is translated as CASSSTASGVSYTF.

The chain uses TRBV30 and TRBJ1-3; possibly TRBD1 for D (5 bases). The CDR3 sequence is 16 residues long. The V gene's germline CDR1 is GTSNPN and CDR2 SVGIG (reference sequence). Between the trimmed V and J ends, which lost 5 bases and 3 bases, there was a span of 20 bases. Written as DNA, the CDR3 is TGTGCCTGGTCCTTTAACGCGGGGACTCGTGGAAACACCATATATTTT. As protein: CAWSFNAGTRGNTIYF.

This clone has a handful of counts. The chain links TRBV30 to TRBJ2-2; D possibly corresponds to TRBD2 (6 bases). The germline V gene has CDR1 GTSNPN and CDR2 SVGIG (reference sequence). The ends were cut back, 7 bases at V and 5 bases at J, with 20 bases in the middle. This CDR3 comprises 15 residues. In DNA, the CDR3 is TGTGCCTACCGGCGGGCTAGCGTGGGAACCGGGGAGCTGTTTTTT. It is translated as CAYRRASVGTGELFF.

This rearrangement joins TRBV28 to TRBJ1-2; no reliable D call. V shed 6 bases and J shed 7 bases, with 12 bases lying between them. The V gene's germline CDR1 is MDHEN and CDR2 SYDVKM. The CDR3 totals 12 residues. The CDR3 sequence: CASRSGDPGYTF. CDR3 bases: TGTGCCAGCAGATCTGGGGATCCTGGCTACACCTTC.

This clone was found once. V usage is TRBV30 and J usage is TRBJ2-1; no clear D gene. Trimming took off 0 bases at V and 9 bases at J, with 18 bases between the two ends. Per germline, CDR1 GTSNPN and CDR2 SVGIG (reference sequence). This CDR3 has 15 amino acids. The CDR3 loop reads CAWSVALLGKGEQFF. The CDR3 region has the DNA TGTGCCTGGAGTGTAGCCCTTCTAGGAAAGGGTGAGCAGTTCTTC.

This chain connects TRBV18 to TRBJ1-1; 7 bases align to TRBD1. V dropped 3 bases and J dropped 3; count of bases not matched to a gene: 7. This CDR3 has 15 residues. Germline V gene sequence: CDR1 KGHSH, CDR2 LQKENI. DNA of the CDR3: TGTGCCAGCTCACCGAGACAGGGAATAGACACTGAAGCTTTCTTT. It encodes CASSPRQGIDTEAFF. Combining the CDR3 with reference TRBV18 and TRBJ1-1 gives the whole variable domain NAGVMQNPRHLVRRRGQEARLRCSPMKGHSHVYWYRQLPEEGLKFMVYLQKENIIDESGMPKERFSAEFPKEGPSILRIQQVVRGDSAAYFCASSPRQGIDTEAFFGQGTRLTVV.

This chain links TRBV19 with TRBJ1-2; TRBD1 is a possible D gene (5 bases). V gave up 10 bases and J gave up 4 bases, with 10 bases separating them. Germline CDR1 is LNHDA and CDR2 is SQIVND (reference sequence). The CDR3 consists of 11 residues. The CDR3 region is CATSGFYGYTF. The CDR3, as DNA: TGTGCCACATCAGGGTTCTATGGCTACACCTTC.

With respect to this clone: Different DNA sequences within this sample yield the same CDR3. The chain joins TRBV29-1 to TRBJ2-5; TRBD1 matches 7 bases. V shed 1 base, J shed 4 bases, and the junction held 6 bases outside the gene matches. Germline CDR1 SQVTM, CDR2 ANQGSEA. The CDR3 is 14 residues long. The CDR3 region is CSVEGQGVGETQYF. DNA of the CDR3: TGCAGCGTTGAAGGACAGGGAGTGGGAGAGACCCAGTACTTC.

The rearrangement uses TRBV29-1 and TRBJ1-1, with 8 bases that match TRBD1. There are 13 residues in the CDR3. With 7 bases clipped from V and 3 bases from J, the junction kept 7 bases outside the gene matches. Germline V gene data show CDR1 as SQVTM and CDR2 as ANQGSEA. The CDR3 spells CSASDRADTEAFF. The CDR3 region has the DNA TGCAGCGCCTCGGACAGGGCGGACACTGAAGCTTTCTTT.

This clone was counted only a few times. The J gene is TRBJ1-2, the V gene TRBV2; no firm D call. V lost 5 bases, J lost 4 bases, and 8 bases lay in between. CDR3 length: 12 amino acids. Germline CDR1 and CDR2: SNHLY and FYNNEI. The CDR3 is CASSPDLYGYTF. The CDR3 DNA reads as TGTGCCAGCAGTCCGGACCTCTATGGCTACACCTTC.

The chain links TRBV30 to TRBJ1-3; D is perhaps TRBD1 (5 bases). CDR3 size: 14 residues. V was clipped by 0 bases and J by 6 bases, with 12 bases between them. Germline CDR1 and CDR2: GTSNPN and SVGIG (reference sequence). This CDR3 reads CAWSVGSGENTIYF. DNA for the CDR3: TGTGCCTGGAGTGTAGGTTCGGGGGAAAACACCATATATTTT.

The chain joins TRBV19 to TRBJ2-3, with 11 bases identical to TRBD1. Germline V gene sequence: CDR1 LNHDA, CDR2 SQIVND (reference sequence). The CDR3 is 15 amino acids. Losses at the gene ends were 4 bases for V and 6 bases for J; bases not matched to a gene: 6. The CDR3 bases are TGTGCCAGTAGTAGGAGGGACAGGGGGGCCGATACGCAGTATTTT. Translation gives CASSRRDRGADTQYF.

The V call is TRBV28, the J call TRBJ1-1; 7 nucleotides agree with TRBD1. Germline CDR1 MDHEN, CDR2 SYDVKM. The CDR3 has 14 amino acids. V was pared by 5 bases and J by 4 bases, with 7 bases of the junction left unmatched. The CDR3 DNA reads as TGTGCCAGCAGTCCATTGACAGGGACCACTGAAGCTTTCTTT. Its translation: CASSPLTGTTEAFF. The variable domain in full, with the rest retrieved from reference TRBV28 and TRBJ1-1, is DVKVTQSSRYLVKRTGEKVFLECVQDMDHENMFWYRQDPGLGLRLIYFSYDVKMKEKGDIPEGYSVSREKKERFSLILESASTNQTSMYLCASSPLTGTTEAFFGQGTRLTVV.

In its sample, this clone was seen a few times. The rearrangement uses TRBV28 and TRBJ2-7; 10 positions agree with TRBD2. Trimming at V came to 8 bases and at J to 3 bases, leaving 10 bases not matched to a gene. The CDR3 totals 15 residues. CDR1 and CDR2 from the germline V gene are MDHEN and SYDVKM. The CDR3 loop is CASGESGRALYEQYF. The CDR3 nucleotides read TGTGCCAGCGGAGAAAGCGGGAGGGCCCTCTACGAGCAGTACTTC.

This chain joins TRBV19 and TRBJ2-7; D may be TRBD2 (5 bases). The CDR3 is 13 residues long. Germline V lookup: CDR1 LNHDA, CDR2 SQIVND (reference sequence). Trimming cost V 6 bases and J 7 bases, with 16 bases left between them. The CDR3 DNA is TGTGCCAGTAGAGGATACGGGGTTGGAGAGCAGTACTTC. It codes for CASRGYGVGEQYF.

This clone has more than one count but fewer than ten. The V call is TRBV30, the J call TRBJ1-2; 9 nucleotides agree with TRBD1. Trimming removed 0 bases from V and 4 bases from J; junction bases left unmatched: 12. This CDR3 has 17 residues. The germline gives CDR1 GTSNPN, CDR2 SVGIG (reference sequence). For the CDR3, the DNA is TGTGCCTGGAGTGTCGGATTGGGACAGGGCCGTTTCTATGGCTACACCTTC. Protein: CAWSVGLGQGRFYGYTF.

The chain uses TRBV9 and TRBJ2-1; D assignment may be TRBD1 or TRBD2 (5 bases each). The CDR3 runs to 14 residues. Germline lookup yields CDR1 SGDLS and CDR2 YYNGEE. The V gene lost 2 bases and the J gene lost 7 bases, with 13 bases spanning the gap. CDR3 sequence reads: CASSVSGTKNEQFF. Written as DNA, the CDR3 is TGTGCCAGCAGCGTTTCCGGGACCAAGAATGAGCAGTTCTTC.

The table lists this clone with a few counts. The V gene is TRBV6-4, the J gene TRBJ1-5, with unresolved D. The CDR3 length is 15 residues. The V end was cut by 5 bases, the J end by 7 bases, with 18 bases between. Germline V lookup: CDR1 MRHNA, CDR2 SNTAGT. CDR3 sequence (DNA): TGTGCCAGCAGTTACGCGATGGACGGCGCGCAGCCCCAGCATTTT. Its translation: CASSYAMDGAQPQHF.

CDR3 DNA: TGTGCCAGCAGTTCCCCCTACCGGGGGGGAAAACTGTTTTTT. It translates to CASSSPYRGGKLFF. This chain links TRBV28 with TRBJ1-4; D perhaps matches TRBD1 (5 bases). Germline CDR1 and CDR2: MDHEN and SYDVKM. V was cut by 4 bases and J by 10 bases, with 16 bases left in between. The CDR3 extends over 14 amino acids. Complete variable domain (other parts from reference TRBV28 and TRBJ1-4): DVKVTQSSRYLVKRTGEKVFLECVQDMDHENMFWYRQDPGLGLRLIYFSYDVKMKEKGDIPEGYSVSREKKERFSLILESASTNQTSMYLCASSSPYRGGKLFFGSGTQLSVL.

The chain uses TRBV19 and TRBJ2-6, with a tentative D call TRBD1 (6 bases). V was cut by 6 bases and J by 7 bases, with 16 bases left in between. CDR1 and CDR2 from the germline V gene are LNHDA and SQIVND (reference sequence). The CDR3 consists of 15 residues. The CDR3 DNA reads as TGTGCCAGTAGATCCGGGACAATAGAAGCCAACGTCCTGACTTTC. Its protein is CASRSGTIEANVLTF.